The rows below give T cell receptor beta chains drawn from one sample of a study of T cells in Graves' hyperthyroidism and ophthalmopathy. Using its own MiXCR run on the multiplex PCR reads, TCRdb lists one record per CDR3 protein. The repertoire holds approximately 610,000 distinct CDR3 sequences, with roughly 14% as singletons. Sequenced sample: blood. These receptors all come from a middle-aged woman with Graves' ophthalmopathy. CDR3s include the opening cysteine and the closing phenylalanine or tryptophan. D genes are given only for firm matches. The size of a clone is reported for some rows only, either as once, few or many, or as a class for expanded clones.

CASSVAFSLNTEAFF | TGTGCCAGCTCCGTGGCCTTCTCCCTGAACACTGAAGCTTTCTTT | TRBJ1-1 | many | . | TRBV19
CASEQGQGNRYTF | TGCGCCAGCGAACAGGGACAGGGGAATCGGTACACCTTC | TRBJ1-2 | many | TRBD1 | TRBV5-1
CASSSPQGDKIEAFF | TGTGCCAGCAGTTCGCCTCAGGGGGACAAAATCGAAGCTTTCTTT | TRBJ1-1 | many | TRBD1 | TRBV6-5
CASSPTSGRRPYNEQFF | TGTGCCAGCAGCCCCACTAGCGGGAGGCGACCCTACAATGAGCAGTTCTTC | TRBJ2-1 | few | TRBD2 | TRBV2
CASSRDTGYGYTF | TGTGCCAGTAGTCGAGACACCGGGTATGGCTACACCTTC | TRBJ1-2 | few | . | TRBV19
CANSLVPRWDRYGYTF | TGTGCCAACAGTTTAGTTCCCCGGTGGGACAGATATGGCTACACCTTC | TRBJ1-2 | many | TRBD1 | TRBV12-3/TRBV12-4
CASSPRGLAGGAGELFF | TGCGCCAGCAGCCCCCGGGGACTAGCGGGAGGGGCCGGGGAGCTGTTTTTT | TRBJ2-2 | . | TRBD2 | TRBV4-1
CASKDDIYGYTF | TGTGCCAGCAAAGACGACATTTATGGCTACACCTTC | TRBJ1-2 | . | . | TRBV6-1
CASSKDRISGNTIYF | TGTGCCAGCAGCAAGGACAGGATCTCTGGAAACACCATATATTTT | TRBJ1-3 | . | TRBD1 | TRBV11-3
CASSLGGADQPQHF | TGTGCCAGCAGTCTTGGGGGAGCGGATCAGCCCCAGCATTTT | TRBJ1-5 | many | . | TRBV12-3/TRBV12-4
CASSSLIGKNTEAFF | TGTGCCAGCAGCTCCCTCATTGGGAAGAACACTGAAGCTTTCTTT | TRBJ1-1 | many | . | TRBV6-2/TRBV6-3
CASKELAGAYEQYF | TGTGCCAGCAAGGAGCTAGCGGGCGCCTACGAGCAGTACTTC | TRBJ2-7 | many | TRBD2 | TRBV27
CSANDRVHEQYF | TGCAGTGCTAACGACAGGGTTCACGAGCAGTACTTC | TRBJ2-7 | few | TRBD1 | TRBV20-1